These T cell receptor beta chains were read from a single sample in a study of persistence of HIV-infected CD4 T cells. Assay used: immunoSEQ multiplex PCR; TCRdb lists only in-frame clones, some missing. The sample shows approximately 40,000 clones, about 84% of them seen only once. No antigens are known for them. Specimen: CD4+ T cells sorted from PBMCs after approximately 20-hour stimulation, collected from a patient who received antiretroviral therapy. These receptors were obtained from an adult man with HIV who was CMV-seropositive. Both conserved end residues are part of each CDR3. The D gene is left open where the match is weak. Clone size is shown for a subset of rows, as once, few, many or a class of expanded clone.

TRBD2 | TRBJ2-3 | - | TRBV7-3 | TGTGCCAGCAGCCGGACTAGCTCAACAGATACGCAGTATTTT | CASSRTSSTDTQYF
TRBD1 | TRBJ1-2 | - | TRBV7-9 | TGTGCCAGCAGCCGGGACAGGGGGCAGGCGTGGACCTTC | CASSRDRGQAWTF
- | TRBJ2-7 | - | TRBV28 | TGTGCCAGCAGTTTAGGATGGGACCGCTTCTTC | CASSLGWDRFF
- | TRBJ2-3 | - | TRBV30 | TGTGCCTGGAGAAGGGACTCAGCAGGCACAGATACGCAGTATTTT | CAWRRDSAGTDTQYF
TRBD2 | TRBJ2-3 | - | TRBV14 | TGTGCCAGCAGCCAAGATCGGGGGGGGTACACAGATACGCAGTATTTT | CASSQDRGGYTDTQYF
- | TRBJ2-3 | - | TRBV27 | TGTGCCAGCAGTTTACTCACCCTTGGGACAGATACGCAGTATTTT | CASSLLTLGTDTQYF
- | TRBJ2-1 | - | TRBV5-1 | TGCGCCAGCAGCCCACTAGTTGGCTCCTCTAGGGAGCAGTTCTTC | CASSPLVGSSREQFF
TRBD1 | TRBJ1-4 | - | TRBV2 | TGTGCCAGCAGTGAAGCGGACAGGGTGGCAGAAAAACTGTTTTTT | CASSEADRVAEKLFF
- | TRBJ2-5 | - | TRBV19 | TGTGCCAGTAGTATAGTGGGGGGCTGGGAGACCCAGTACTTC | CASSIVGGWETQYF
- | TRBJ2-1 | - | TRBV20-1 | TGCAGTGCTAGTCGCGGCGGGGGCGGCTTAAATGAGCAGTTCTTC | CSASRGGGGLNEQFF
- | TRBJ2-5 | - | TRBV7-9 | TGTGCCAGCAGCTTCCTCGCCCGATCTGCGACGAACCAACAAGAGACCCAGTACTTC | CASSFLARSATNQQETQYF
- | TRBJ1-2 | - | TRBV7-9 | TGTGCCAGCAGCACCCGGGAGCTCTATGGCTACACCTTC | CASSTRELYGYTF
TRBD1 | TRBJ2-7 | - | TRBV7-2 | TGTGCCAGCAGCTTACAGGGCCCGACAGGGGGCCTGGGTGAGCAGTACTTC | CASSLQGPTGGLGEQYF
- | TRBJ2-5 | - | TRBV27 | TGTGCCAGCAGTCCACTCGAGTCCGCGAGGGAGACCCAGTACTTC | CASSPLESARETQYF
- | TRBJ1-1 | - | TRBV11-2 | TGTGCCAGCAGCTTAGGGTCAGGGCTCCGTTACACTGAAGCTTTCTTT | CASSLGSGLRYTEAFF
TRBD2 | TRBJ2-3 | - | TRBV14 | TGTGCCAGCAGCCTAAGGGGACTAGGAAAGCAAGATACGCAGTATTTT | CASSLRGLGKQDTQYF
- | TRBJ1-5 | - | TRBV3-1/TRBV3-2 | TGTGCCAGCAGCCAGACTCCGGCGGCAGGCAATCAGCCCCAGCATTTT | CASSQTPAAGNQPQHF
- | TRBJ2-3 | - | TRBV18 | TGTGCCAGCTCACCACAGAGAGATACGCAGTATTTT | CASSPQRDTQYF
TRBD2 | TRBJ2-1 | - | TRBV14 | TGTGCCAGCAGCCAAGTCGGGGGAACTAGCGGGGGCCGCTACAATGAGCAGTTCTTC | CASSQVGGTSGGRYNEQFF
TRBD1 | TRBJ2-1 | once | TRBV10-2 | TGCGCCAGCAGCGGACAGGGGGCAATAAATGAGCAGTTCTTC | CASSGQGAINEQFF
- | TRBJ2-1 | few | TRBV27 | TGTGCCAGCAGTTTGATGACAGGTATCAATGAGCAGTTCTTC | CASSLMTGINEQFF
- | TRBJ2-2 | - | TRBV7-9 | TGTGCCAGCAGCTTAGGGGGACAGAACACCGGGGAGCTGTTTTTT | CASSLGGQNTGELFF
TRBD1 | TRBJ1-2 | - | TRBV3-1/TRBV3-2 | TGTGCCAGCAGCCCATCCGTGACAGGGCAGAACACCTTC | CASSPSVTGQNTF
- | TRBJ1-2 | - | TRBV12-2 | TGTGCAAGTCGCTTCTTCGCCTCTAACTATGGCTACACCTTC | CASRFFASNYGYTF
- | TRBJ1-4 | - | TRBV28 | TGTGCCAGCAGTTTACCCCACGGAGCCGAAAAACTGTTTTTT | CASSLPHGAEKLFF
- | TRBJ2-2 | - | TRBV6-1 | TGTGCCAGCAGTGAGGTGGGCTATACCGGGGAGCTGTTTTTT | CASSEVGYTGELFF
- | TRBJ1-1 | - | TRBV5-4 | TGTGCCAGCAGCGCCACTAAGAGGGAAACTGAAGCTTTCTTT | CASSATKRETEAFF
- | TRBJ1-1 | - | TRBV6-5 | TGTGCCAGCAGTCAGGTCGGGCAAGCTTTCTTT | CASSQVGQAFF
- | TRBJ1-1 | - | TRBV5-5 | TGTGCCAGCAGCTTAGGGGCCAGGGGCACTGAAGCTTTCTTT | CASSLGARGTEAFF